This T cell receptor beta chain derives from a study of cytomegalovirus exposure and HLA in healthy donors. Whole-study findings and limits: A missense DCLRE1C variant was associated with V- and J-gene trimming of TCR beta chains in a later analysis, and an independent cohort replicated the association.

The PCR made use of 60 Vbeta and 13 Jbeta primers. Sequenced by immunoSEQ multiplex PCR; TCRdb stores in-frame clones only, minus some. This table holds roughly 150,000 clones, about 77% found once. The germline CDR1 and CDR2 sequences are GTSNPN and SVGIG (reference sequence). The CDR3 totals 16 residues. V dropped 1 base and J dropped 0; count of bases not matched to a gene: 6. A remark on this clone: The antigen is undetermined.

The material sequenced was PBMCs. The genes are TRBV30 and TRBJ1-5; 7 nucleotides match TRBD1. This clonotype was sampled from a man aged 30 to 39 in good health and CMV-seronegative. The CDR3 coding sequence is TGTGCCTGGAGTGGGGGCAGGGGGTTTAGCAATCAGCCCCAGCATTTT. Its translation: CAWSGGRGFSNQPQHF.